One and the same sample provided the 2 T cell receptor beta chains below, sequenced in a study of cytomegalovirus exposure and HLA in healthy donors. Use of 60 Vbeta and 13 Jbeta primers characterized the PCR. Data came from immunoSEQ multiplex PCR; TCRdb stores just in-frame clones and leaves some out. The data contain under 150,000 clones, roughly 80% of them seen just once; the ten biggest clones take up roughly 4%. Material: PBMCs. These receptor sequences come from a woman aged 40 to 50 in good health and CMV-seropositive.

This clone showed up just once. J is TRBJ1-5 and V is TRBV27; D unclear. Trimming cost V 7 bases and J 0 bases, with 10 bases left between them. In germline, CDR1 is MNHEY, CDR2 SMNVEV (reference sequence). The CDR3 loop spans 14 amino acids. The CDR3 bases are TGTGCCAGCATCTTGGGAGGTAGCAATCAGCCCCAGCATTTT. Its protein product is CASILGGSNQPQHF.

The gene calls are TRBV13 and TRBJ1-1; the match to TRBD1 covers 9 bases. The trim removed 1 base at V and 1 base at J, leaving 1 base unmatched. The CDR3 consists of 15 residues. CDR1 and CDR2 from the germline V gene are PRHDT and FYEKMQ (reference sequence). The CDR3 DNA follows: TGTGCCAGCAGCTTAGAACAGGGGGCGAACACTGAAGCTTTCTTT. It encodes CASSLEQGANTEAFF.